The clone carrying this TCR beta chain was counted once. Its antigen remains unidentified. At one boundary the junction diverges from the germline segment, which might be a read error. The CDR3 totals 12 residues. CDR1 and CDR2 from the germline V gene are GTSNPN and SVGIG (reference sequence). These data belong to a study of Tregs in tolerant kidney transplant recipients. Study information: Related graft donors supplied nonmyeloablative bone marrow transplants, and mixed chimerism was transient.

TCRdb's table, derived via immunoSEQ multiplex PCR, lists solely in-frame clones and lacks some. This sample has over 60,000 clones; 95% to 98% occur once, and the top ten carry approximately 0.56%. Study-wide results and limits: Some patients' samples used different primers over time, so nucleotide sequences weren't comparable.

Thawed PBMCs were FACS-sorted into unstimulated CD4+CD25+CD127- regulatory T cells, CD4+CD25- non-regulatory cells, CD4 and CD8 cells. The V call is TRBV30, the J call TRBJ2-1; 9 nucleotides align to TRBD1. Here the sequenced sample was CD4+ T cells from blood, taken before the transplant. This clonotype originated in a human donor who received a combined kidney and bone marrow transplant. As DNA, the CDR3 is TGTGCCGGGAGGACAGGGGCATATGAGCAGTTCTTC. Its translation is CAGRTGAYEQFF.